The 12 T cell receptor beta chains below all came from one sample that was sequenced in a study of T cells in Graves' hyperthyroidism and ophthalmopathy. RNA transcripts were the template for amplifying TCR beta CDR3 regions. The HTBI primer set served for first-round RT-PCR of the TCR CDR3. TCRdb fed the multiplex PCR reads into MiXCR, producing one record per CDR3 protein. The table includes hundreds of thousands of distinct CDR3 sequences, approximately 15% detected once. Sequenced sample: blood. Receptors originate from a woman aged 25-40 years with Graves' hyperthyroidism.

The chain joins TRBV19 to TRBJ1-1; TRBD1 is a possible D gene (6 bases). The germline CDR1 and CDR2 sequences are LNHDA and SQIVND (reference sequence). The CDR3 is made up of 15 amino acids. Trimming pared 1 base from V and 5 bases from J, leaving 14 bases between. CDR3 DNA: TGTGCCAGTAGTATAGCTAGCCACAGGGCGACTGAAGCTTTCTTT. Translation gives CASSIASHRATEAFF.

This clonotype has a handful of counts. The J gene is TRBJ1-1, the V gene TRBV2; D is uncertain. This CDR3 spans 13 amino acids. Germline V gene data show CDR1 as SNHLY and CDR2 as FYNNEI. Trimming left V 8 bases short and J 5 bases short, with 15 bases between. CDR3 sequence reads: CASEVGYRTEAFF. CDR3 bases: TGTGCCAGCGAAGTCGGTTATAGAACTGAAGCTTTCTTT.

Worth noting for this clonotype: A much larger clone lies a single base off, so this may be a read error. The V and J genes are TRBV6-1 and TRBJ2-2; tentative D call: TRBD1 (5 bases). This CDR3 spans 17 amino acids. Germline V CDR1 and CDR2: MNHNS, SASEGT. The CDR3 sequence: CAGSPSGWIVLHRELFF. The DNA for the CDR3 is TGTGCCGGCAGTCCGTCAGGGTGGATCGTGTTACACCGGGAGCTGTTTTTT.

This clonotype was seen ten or more times. The rearrangement joins TRBV20-1 to TRBJ2-5; 7 bases are a match to TRBD2. After removal of 3 bases from V and 5 bases from J, the junction contained 15 bases not matched to a gene. The germline V gene encodes CDR1 DFQATT and CDR2 SNEGSKA (reference sequence). The CDR3 contains 16 residues. The CDR3 sequence: CSASTGGRQGGETQYF. CDR3 nucleotide sequence: TGCAGTGCTAGTACCGGCGGACGGCAGGGAGGGGAGACCCAGTACTTC.

This clonotype was seen ten or more times. The V gene is TRBV7-2, the J gene TRBJ2-7; tentative D call: TRBD2 (6 bases). Trimming pared 4 bases from V and 3 bases from J, leaving 19 bases between. This CDR3 spans 16 amino acids. Looked up from germline, CDR1 is SGHTA and CDR2 is FQGNSA. The CDR3 DNA reads as TGTGCCAGCAGCTCCGGCGGGCGAGGCGGGAACTACGAGCAGTACTTC. As protein: CASSSGGRGGNYEQYF.

The chain uses TRBV20-1 and TRBJ2-5, with 11 bases identical to TRBD2. Germline-derived CDR1 and CDR2 are DFQATT and SNEGSKA (reference sequence). This CDR3 has 15 residues. The junction had 8 bases not matched to a gene; V was cut back by 3 bases and J by 5 bases. The CDR3 bases are TGCAGTGCTAGGCCTAGCGGGAGGCTGAGTGAGACCCAGTACTTC. This sequence encodes CSARPSGRLSETQYF.

The V call is TRBV5-1, the J call TRBJ1-2; D is unclear. V gave up 5 bases and J gave up 0 bases, with 11 bases separating them. The CDR3 runs 14 residues. Germline CDR1 and CDR2: SGHRS and YFSETQ. As DNA, the CDR3 is TGCGCCAGCAGGATGGCGGCAGCTAACTATGGCTACACCTTC. Residues: CASRMAAANYGYTF.

The CDR3 nucleotides are TGTGCCAGCAGCCCTTGGGACGTAACCTACGAGCAGTACTTC. Translated: CASSPWDVTYEQYF. This chain links TRBV7-9 with TRBJ2-7; D possibly uses TRBD1 or TRBD2 (5 bases each). Germline V gene data show CDR1 as SEHNR and CDR2 as FQNEAQ (reference sequence). V lost 5 bases and J lost 2, with 13 bases in between. This CDR3 is 14 amino acids long.

In this sample, this clonotype turned up many times. The chain joins TRBV27 to TRBJ2-5; no clear D. Trimming shortened V by 2 bases and J by 2 bases, and 18 bases separated the two germline ends. Germline values: CDR1 MNHEY, CDR2 SMNVEV (reference sequence). This CDR3 region has 17 residues. CDR3 residues: CASSLGIPSGPQETQYF. In DNA form, the CDR3 reads TGTGCCAGCAGTTTAGGGATCCCCTCGGGCCCACAAGAGACCCAGTACTTC.

This clonotype was seen a handful of times. The V and J genes are TRBV2 and TRBJ1-2; D is unresolved. Per germline, CDR1 SNHLY and CDR2 FYNNEI. The CDR3 runs to 13 residues. The V end was cut by 2 bases, the J end by 4 bases, with 8 bases between. The DNA of the CDR3 is TGTGCCAGCAGTGAAAACCGGAGCTATGGCTACACCTTC. The encoded protein is CASSENRSYGYTF.

This clonotype was detected many times. This chain connects TRBV7-2 to TRBJ2-7; 8 nucleotides align to TRBD2. This CDR3 comprises 15 residues. V was pared by 1 base and J by 4 bases, with 6 bases of the junction left unmatched. CDR1 SGHTA and CDR2 FQGNSA come from the germline V gene. The CDR3 spells CASSLEAGGTYEQYF. The CDR3 coding sequence is TGTGCCAGCAGCTTAGAGGCGGGAGGAACATACGAGCAGTACTTC.

J is TRBJ1-2 and V is TRBV4-3, with 8 bases aligning to TRBD1. The CDR3 is made up of 15 amino acids. CDR1 and CDR2 (germline): LGHNA, YSLEER. Trimming removed 5 bases from V and 4 bases from J; junction bases left unmatched: 9. The CDR3 DNA is TGCGCCAGCAGCACAACGCAACAGGGGGTCTATGGCTACACCTTC. This codes for CASSTTQQGVYGYTF.